Below, 20 T cell receptor beta chains from the same sample are listed, as sequenced in a study of shared clonotypes between healthy human individuals. Assay used: immunoSEQ multiplex PCR; TCRdb lists only in-frame clones, some missing. The table includes 2 million to 3 million clones, roughly 93% detected once. The sample taken for sequencing was naive CD4+ T cells from PBMCs. This sample's subset: CD45RA+ positively selected. These receptors were taken from a man aged 18 to 30 in good health. Some clones in this sample may be carry-over from other donors' samples.

This chain links TRBV25-1 with TRBJ2-1; D perhaps matches TRBD2 (6 bases). Germline V gives CDR1 MGHDK, CDR2 SYGVNS. The V end lost 4 bases, the J end lost 0 bases, and 16 bases lay between the germline ends. The CDR3 runs to 17 residues. CDR3 bases: TGTGCCAGCAGTGCTAGCGAAGGACTAAGCTCCTACAATGAGCAGTTCTTC. Its translation: CASSASEGLSSYNEQFF.

The J gene is TRBJ1-2, the V gene TRBV5-1; D is ambiguous. Trimming removed 2 bases from V and 6 bases from J, with 17 bases in between. The CDR3 has 15 residues. Germline loops: CDR1 SGHRS, CDR2 YFSETQ. The CDR3 is CASSLWAEPGNGYTF. CDR3 DNA: TGCGCCAGCAGCTTATGGGCAGAGCCAGGTAATGGCTACACCTTC.

V usage is TRBV5-1 and J usage is TRBJ2-5, with 8 bases lining up with TRBD2. Losses at the gene ends were 5 bases for V and 2 bases for J; bases not matched to a gene: 8. The CDR3 has 15 amino acids. Germline V gives CDR1 SGHRS, CDR2 YFSETQ. The DNA for the CDR3 is TGCGCCAGCAGTTACCTAGCGGGCTTTCAAGAGACCCAGTACTTC. Translated: CASSYLAGFQETQYF.

The J gene is TRBJ1-2, the V gene TRBV14; maybe TRBD1 (5 bases). V lost 1 base, J lost 3 bases, and 12 bases lay in between. Germline-derived CDR1 and CDR2 are SGHDN and FVKESK. The CDR3 runs 15 residues. CDR3: CASSQGGASDYGYTF. CDR3 nucleotides: TGTGCCAGCAGCCAAGGCGGGGCGTCTGACTATGGCTACACCTTC.

This sequence joins TRBV18 and TRBJ2-2, with D tentatively TRBD1 or TRBD2 (5 bases each). Between the trimmed V and J ends, which lost 3 bases and 4 bases, there was a span of 18 bases. Per germline, CDR1 KGHSH and CDR2 LQKENI. The CDR3 spans 17 residues. The CDR3 coding sequence is TGTGCCAGCTCACCCCTCGGTGTCGGGACCGGCACCGGGGAGCTGTTTTTT. It encodes CASSPLGVGTGTGELFF.

This chain links TRBV5-6 with TRBJ1-2; D remains unclear. In germline, CDR1 is SGHDT, CDR2 YYEEEE. Trimming took off 0 bases at V and 3 bases at J, with 12 bases between the two ends. There are 15 residues in the CDR3. The DNA of the CDR3 is TGTGCCAGCAGCTTGGATGGCAGACCCTACTATGGCTACACCTTC. Its translation: CASSLDGRPYYGYTF.

The chain uses TRBV4-3 and TRBJ2-2; no clear D. The V gene's germline CDR1 is LGHNA and CDR2 YSLEER. The V gene lost 0 bases and the J gene lost 7 bases, with 9 bases spanning the gap. The CDR3 spans 14 residues. This chain's CDR3 is CASSQDRSFGELFF. The CDR3 nucleotides read TGCGCCAGCAGCCAAGATAGGAGCTTCGGGGAGCTGTTTTTT.

The chain couples TRBV15 to TRBJ2-5; D perhaps matches TRBD1 (5 bases). Germline lookup yields CDR1 LNHNV and CDR2 YYDKDF (reference sequence). This CDR3 has 15 amino acids. Trimming took 1 base from V and 5 from J, leaving 14 bases between them. This chain's CDR3 is CATSRAQVTRETQYF. CDR3 coding DNA: TGTGCCACCAGCAGAGCACAGGTGACGCGGGAGACCCAGTACTTC.

This chain connects TRBV5-1 to TRBJ2-1; TRBD2 agrees at 12 bases. Unmatched junction bases numbered 5, after V lost 4 bases and J lost 6 bases. Germline V lookup: CDR1 SGHRS, CDR2 YFSETQ. This CDR3 spans 15 amino acids. CDR3 in amino acids: CASSPGLAGLNEQFF. The CDR3 DNA sequence: TGCGCCAGCAGCCCGGGACTAGCGGGCCTCAATGAGCAGTTCTTC.

A remark on this clone: This sample also contains other DNA sequences that code for the same CDR3. CDR3 region: CASSEARLATNEKLFF. CDR3 DNA: TGTGCCAGCAGTGAAGCCCGACTAGCAACTAATGAAAAACTGTTTTTT. V and J are TRBV6-1 and TRBJ1-4; D gene uncertain. Looked up from germline, CDR1 is MNHNS and CDR2 is SASEGT. The CDR3 sequence is 16 residues long. V lost 0 bases to trimming and J lost 0 bases, with 8 bases between them.

This CDR3 is CASSLERTSTDTQYF. CDR3 nucleotides: TGTGCCAGCAGCTTAGAGCGGACTAGCACAGATACGCAGTATTTT. The gene calls are TRBV7-2 and TRBJ2-3; a weak D match, TRBD2 (5 bases). Germline V gives CDR1 SGHTA, CDR2 FQGNSA. V was cut by 1 base and J by 0 bases, with 8 bases left in between. The CDR3 extends over 15 amino acids.

This sequence joins TRBV5-4 and TRBJ2-3; no clear D gene. Trimming shortened V by 0 bases and J by 6 bases, and 8 bases separated the two germline ends. Germline V CDR1 and CDR2: SGHNT, YYREEE (reference sequence). The CDR3 loop spans 13 amino acids. The CDR3 sequence is CASSLGAADTQYF. The CDR3 DNA reads as TGTGCCAGCAGCTTGGGGGCAGCGGATACGCAGTATTTT.

CDR3 loop: CASSFWENTGELFF. CDR3 sequence (DNA): TGTGCCAGCAGTTTCTGGGAGAACACCGGGGAGCTGTTTTTT. V and J are TRBV28 and TRBJ2-2, with D unresolved. This CDR3 has 14 amino acids. V was pared by 3 bases and J by 1 base, with 6 bases between. Germline loops: CDR1 MDHEN, CDR2 SYDVKM.

Concerning this clone itself: Additional DNA sequences in this sample encode the identical CDR3. DNA of the CDR3: TGTGCCAGCTCACCTGCTGGGACAGTCTCCTACGAGCAGTACTTC. Translated, it gives CASSPAGTVSYEQYF. The chain uses TRBV18 and TRBJ2-7, with TRBD1 matching 7 bases. In germline, CDR1 is KGHSH, CDR2 LQKENI. V lost 3 bases and J lost 0; bases outside the gene matches: 5. This CDR3 is built from 15 residues.

This clone was counted a single time. The chain employs TRBV19 and TRBJ2-6, with D possibly TRBD1 on 5 matching bases. This CDR3 has 15 residues. V lost 6 bases to trimming and J lost 4 bases, with 13 bases between them. CDR1 is LNHDA and CDR2 is SQIVND in the germline V gene (reference sequence). CDR3 sequence: CASSIQVAGANVLTF. Written as DNA, the CDR3 is TGTGCCAGTAGCATACAGGTAGCCGGGGCCAACGTCCTGACTTTC.

The V and J genes are TRBV28 and TRBJ2-1; D possibly uses TRBD1 or TRBD2 (6 bases each). There are 17 residues in the CDR3. V lost 10 bases and J lost 5, with 27 bases in between. The germline gives CDR1 MDHEN, CDR2 SYDVKM. The CDR3 loop is CATTEGGVRGIDNEQFF. In DNA form, the CDR3 reads TGTGCCACCACGGAGGGGGGAGTGCGCGGGATCGACAATGAGCAGTTCTTC. The full variable domain, with the rest looked up from reference TRBV28 and TRBJ2-1, is DVKVTQSSRYLVKRTGEKVFLECVQDMDHENMFWYRQDPGLGLRLIYFSYDVKMKEKGDIPEGYSVSREKKERFSLILESASTNQTSMYLCATTEGGVRGIDNEQFFGPGTRLTVL.

The chain has TRBV5-8 and TRBJ2-7; no reliable D call. CDR3 length equals 15 residues. V lost 2 bases and J 5 bases, leaving 17 bases between the germline ends. Germline assignment: CDR1 SGHTS and CDR2 YDEGEE. CDR3 protein: CASSLGLGPGHEQYF. CDR3 sequence (DNA): TGTGCCAGCAGCTTAGGATTAGGGCCTGGTCACGAGCAGTACTTC.

The V and J genes are TRBV4-3 and TRBJ2-7; D perhaps matches TRBD2 (5 bases). The CDR3 totals 16 residues. Germline V gene data show CDR1 as LGHNA and CDR2 as YSLEER. V was cut by 4 bases and J by 1 base, with 17 bases left in between. The CDR3 region is CASSPRRHSGSYEQYF. CDR3 nucleotide sequence: TGCGCCAGCAGCCCCCGACGGCATTCGGGGTCCTACGAGCAGTACTTC.

The chain links TRBV9 to TRBJ2-3; D not resolved. Trimming left V 0 bases short and J 2 bases short, with 7 bases between. The CDR3 consists of 14 residues. Germline V lookup: CDR1 SGDLS, CDR2 YYNGEE. The CDR3 reads CASSVEDLTDTQYF. The DNA for the CDR3 is TGTGCCAGCAGCGTAGAGGACCTCACAGATACGCAGTATTTT.

The chain recombines TRBV28 with TRBJ1-5; 9 bases match TRBD1. The V gene end was trimmed by 2 bases and the J gene end by 5 bases; junction bases not matched to a gene: 7. The CDR3 runs to 16 residues. Germline CDR1 MDHEN, CDR2 SYDVKM. The CDR3 loop is CASSLRGQGSHQPQHF. DNA for the CDR3: TGTGCCAGCAGTTTAAGGGGACAGGGAAGTCATCAGCCCCAGCATTTT.